These 20 T cell receptor beta chains were all obtained from the same sample, sequenced in a study of spatial heterogeneity in lung cancer. Via MiXCR, TCRdb re-called the 5' RACE reads, giving one row per CDR3 protein. Of 2,500 to 3,500 distinct CDR3 sequences in the sample, over 9.5% were seen once. As for time point: sample taken at primary tumor resection. Unsorted whole RNA samples from tumor, nontumor lung or frozen PBMC were sequenced. The sequences come from normal lung tissue next to the tumor, collected at surgery. These TCRs come from a male donor with early-stage non-small cell lung cancer.

This clonotype was detected many times. The chain uses TRBV25-1 and TRBJ2-2, with D uncertain. Germline V CDR1 and CDR2: MGHDK, SYGVNS. With 3 bases removed from V and 3 bases from J, the gap between germline ends came to 2 bases. This CDR3 has 12 amino acids. The CDR3: CASSEDTGELFF. In DNA form, the CDR3 reads TGTGCCAGCAGTGAGGACACCGGGGAGCTGTTTTTT.

This clonotype was detected once. The chain has TRBV11-3 and TRBJ2-7; D call uncertain. This CDR3 region has 11 residues. CDR1 and CDR2 (germline): SGHNT, YENEEA. V was cut by 5 bases and J by 6 bases, with 8 bases left in between. CDR3 region: CASSPGGEQYF. The CDR3 DNA follows: TGTGCCAGCAGCCCTGGTGGCGAGCAGTACTTC.

This clonotype is labeled medium-sized. The chain links TRBV5-1 to TRBJ2-7; 10 positions agree with TRBD2. This CDR3 comprises 15 residues. CDR1 and CDR2 (germline): SGHRS, YFSETQ. J lost 0 bases, V lost 3 bases, and 3 bases had no gene match. The CDR3 DNA is TGCGCCAGCAGCTCTCTAGCGGGGGTCTCCTACGAGCAGTACTTC. Translating it yields CASSSLAGVSYEQYF.

In its sample, this clonotype ranks as medium-sized. The rearrangement links TRBV6-5 to TRBJ2-7; possible D gene TRBD2, 5 bases. Deletions cut 8 bases from V and 4 bases from J, with 9 bases between. Germline CDR1 MNHEY, CDR2 SVGAGI. The length of the CDR3 is 11 residues. The DNA of the CDR3 is TGTGCCAGCCTCGGGGTTTACGAGCAGTACTTC. Residues: CASLGVYEQYF.

The table lists this clonotype with many counts. The chain has TRBV30 and TRBJ1-2; the match to TRBD1 covers 7 bases. The junction had 10 bases not matched to a gene; V was cut back by 2 bases and J by 7 bases. Germline loops: CDR1 GTSNPN, CDR2 SVGIG (reference sequence). The CDR3 totals 14 residues. The CDR3 DNA sequence: TGTGCCTGGAGTCAAATCTCGACAGGGTCTGGCTACACCTTC. Its protein is CAWSQISTGSGYTF.

This clonotype ranks as medium-sized. J is TRBJ1-5 and V is TRBV7-2; 9 bases match TRBD1. The CDR3 is made up of 15 amino acids. V shed 2 bases and J 4 bases; nucleotides not matched to a gene: 3. Germline lookup yields CDR1 SGHTA and CDR2 FQGNSA. The CDR3, as DNA: TGTGCCAGCAGCTTAAGACAGGGGGGAAATCAGCCCCAGCATTTT. Encoded protein: CASSLRQGGNQPQHF.

The table lists this clonotype with many counts. The rearrangement uses TRBV7-2 and TRBJ2-5; no definite D call. The V end lost 0 bases, the J end lost 4 bases, and 6 bases lay between the germline ends. The V gene's germline CDR1 is SGHTA and CDR2 FQGNSA. This CDR3 comprises 13 residues. For the CDR3, the DNA is TGTGCCAGCAGCTTAGCTCTTCGAGAGACCCAGTACTTC. Its protein product is CASSLALRETQYF.

By sample share, this clonotype is medium-sized (0.01 to 0.1%). The chain recombines TRBV28 with TRBJ1-4; D is undetermined. The CDR3 runs to 14 residues. With 10 bases removed from V and 6 bases from J, the gap between germline ends came to 18 bases. Germline-derived CDR1 and CDR2 are MDHEN and SYDVKM. The DNA for the CDR3 is TGTGCCAACGATAACAGTGGACGCGATGAAAAACTGTTTTTT. This translates into CANDNSGRDEKLFF.

In its sample, this clonotype was seen many times. The V and J genes are TRBV10-3 and TRBJ1-4; D is ambiguous. CDR3 length: 13 residues. Germline V gives CDR1 ENHRY, CDR2 SYGVKD. V was pared by 0 bases and J by 8 bases, with 7 bases between. CDR3 bases: TGTGCCATCAGTGAGTCGCTGGGGGAAAAACTGTTTTTT. Its protein is CAISESLGEKLFF.

The chain has TRBV12-3 or TRBV12-4 and TRBJ1-1; D gene uncertain. The V end was cut by 3 bases, the J end by 8 bases, with 10 bases between. The CDR3 totals 12 residues. This chain's CDR3 is CASSLDQPEAFF. The CDR3 nucleotides read TGTGCCAGCAGTTTGGACCAGCCGGAAGCTTTCTTT.

A few counts support this clonotype. The chain recombines TRBV7-2 with TRBJ2-7, with TRBD1 matching over 11 bases. Unmatched junction bases numbered 4, after V lost 3 bases and J lost 3 bases. CDR3 length: 15 residues. Per germline, CDR1 SGHTA and CDR2 FQGNSA. For the CDR3, the DNA is TGTGCCAGCAGCTTCGCCGGGACAGGGGGCTACGAGCAGTACTTC. Protein: CASSFAGTGGYEQYF.

This chain joins TRBV28 and TRBJ1-4, with D maybe TRBD1 (5 bases). Per the germline V gene, CDR1 is MDHEN and CDR2 is SYDVKM. This CDR3 comprises 15 residues. The V gene lost 5 bases and the J gene lost 5 bases, with 15 bases spanning the gap. The CDR3 DNA sequence: TGTGCCAGCAGTCTGGGGACTGCCCCGAATGAAAAACTGTTTTTT. Residues: CASSLGTAPNEKLFF.

The table lists this clonotype with many counts. This sequence joins TRBV28 and TRBJ2-5; possibly TRBD1 or TRBD2 for D (5 bases each). Trimming removed 9 bases from V and 1 base from J, with 18 bases in between. This CDR3 region has 15 residues. Germline-derived CDR1 and CDR2 are MDHEN and SYDVKM. The CDR3 coding sequence is TGTGCCAGTCAGGCTACGGGACGGAGCCAAGAGACCCAGTACTTC. Encoded protein: CASQATGRSQETQYF.

This clonotype is medium-sized (0.01 to 0.1%). The gene calls are TRBV6-5 and TRBJ2-7; TRBD2 agrees at 9 bases. Germline trimming cut 4 bases from V and 4 bases from J; bases unmatched to any gene: 8. CDR3 length: 15 amino acids. From germline, CDR1 is MNHEY and CDR2 SVGAGI. CDR3 nucleotides: TGTGCCAGCAGTTCCATAGCGGGAGTGGAGTACGAGCAGTACTTC. This translates into CASSSIAGVEYEQYF.

This clonotype rates as medium-sized (0.01 to 0.1%). This chain connects TRBV27 to TRBJ1-5; no firm D call. The V end was cut by 4 bases, the J end by 7 bases, with 11 bases between. This CDR3 comprises 13 residues. The germline V gene encodes CDR1 MNHEY and CDR2 SMNVEV (reference sequence). The CDR3 here is CASSYKDGQPQHF. The CDR3 coding sequence is TGTGCCAGCAGTTACAAGGACGGGCAGCCCCAGCATTTT.

This clonotype is medium-sized (0.01 to 0.1%) by share. V usage is TRBV29-1 and J usage is TRBJ2-3; 12 positions agree with TRBD1. This CDR3 is built from 14 residues. J was trimmed by 6 bases and V by 3 bases; bases with no gene match: 4. Germline CDR1 reads SQVTM; CDR2 reads ANQGSEA. The CDR3 region is CSVDGTGGKDTQYF. In DNA, the CDR3 is TGCAGCGTTGACGGGACAGGGGGCAAGGATACGCAGTATTTT.

This clonotype was detected many times. The rearrangement joins TRBV20-1 to TRBJ2-1; no firm D call. Germline-derived CDR1 and CDR2 are DFQATT and SNEGSKA (reference sequence). The CDR3 sequence is 11 residues long. V was cut by 6 bases and J by 5 bases, with 8 bases left in between. CDR3 protein: CSAQPHNEQFF. The CDR3, as DNA: TGCAGTGCCCAACCCCACAATGAGCAGTTCTTC.

This clonotype was observed at least ten times. The genes are TRBV9 and TRBJ1-5; D is ambiguous. Trimming left V 0 bases short and J 2 bases short, with 15 bases between. The CDR3 is 17 amino acids. Germline lookup yields CDR1 SGDLS and CDR2 YYNGEE. This chain's CDR3 is CASSVDPGLSGNQPQHF. As DNA, the CDR3 is TGTGCCAGCAGCGTAGATCCGGGTCTTAGCGGCAATCAGCCCCAGCATTTT.

The rearrangement links TRBV5-1 to TRBJ2-5; D may be TRBD2 (6 bases). From germline, CDR1 is SGHRS and CDR2 YFSETQ. The CDR3 length is 15 residues. V was shortened by 3 bases and J by 1 base, with 13 bases between the two germline ends. The CDR3 protein is CASSWGSSGQETQYF. The CDR3 nucleotides read TGCGCCAGCAGCTGGGGTAGTAGCGGCCAAGAGACCCAGTACTTC.

This clonotype was counted ten times or more. V and J are TRBV7-3 and TRBJ2-5; 9 nucleotides align to TRBD2. The CDR3 contains 16 residues. CDR1 is SGHTA, CDR2 FQGTGA, per germline. The V segment lost 0 bases and the J segment 1 base; nucleotides outside the gene matches: 3. The CDR3 loop reads CASSLTGSGGQETQYF. CDR3 DNA sequence: TGTGCCAGCAGCTTAACTGGTAGCGGGGGCCAAGAGACCCAGTACTTC.